The next 24 T cell receptor beta chains were all read from a single sample in a study of blood T cell repertoires in COVID-19. Only in-frame clones appear in the TCRdb table, and some are missing; sequencing was by immunoSEQ multiplex PCR. This sample has approximately 140,000 clones, with about nine tenths found just once. Sequencing used peripheral blood. Source of these receptors: a human donor in a cohort sampled during active COVID-19.

This clone came up once. This chain joins TRBV7-2 and TRBJ2-3, with 7 positions matching TRBD2. Germline V gene sequence: CDR1 SGHTA, CDR2 FQGNSA. Trimming at V came to 5 bases and at J to 5 bases, leaving 10 bases not matched to a gene. The CDR3 runs 15 residues. In DNA, the CDR3 is TGTGCCAGCAGCGAGTGGCGGGGGTGGATAGATACGCAGTATTTT. This encodes CASSEWRGWIDTQYF.

The rearrangement uses TRBV19 and TRBJ1-5; maybe TRBD1 (5 bases). In germline, CDR1 is LNHDA, CDR2 SQIVND (reference sequence). The CDR3 runs 17 residues. The V end was cut by 3 bases, the J end by 7 bases, with 22 bases between. CDR3 sequence reads: CASSIIGAEARFQPQHF. For the CDR3, the DNA is TGTGCCAGTAGTATTATAGGGGCCGAAGCTCGATTCCAGCCCCAGCATTTT.

The chain employs TRBV5-6 and TRBJ2-7, with D hard to call. The germline gives CDR1 SGHDT, CDR2 YYEEEE. With 3 bases removed from V and 0 bases from J, the gap between germline ends came to 4 bases. This CDR3 has 12 amino acids. The CDR3 bases are TGTGCCAGCAGCTCTACCTCCTACGAGCAGTACTTC. It translates to CASSSTSYEQYF.

This chain links TRBV7-6 with TRBJ2-7, with 14 nucleotides matching TRBD2. Looked up from germline, CDR1 is SGHVS and CDR2 is FNYEAQ. V was clipped by 4 bases and J by 0 bases; unmatched bases: 14. The CDR3 is 20 residues long. The CDR3 coding sequence is TGTGCCAGCAGCTCCCAAGCCGGGACTAGCGGGGGAGTTTCCTCCTACGAGCAGTACTTC. Translating gives CASSSQAGTSGGVSSYEQYF. Looking up the rest from reference TRBV7-6 and TRBJ2-7 gives the full variable domain: GAGVSQSPRYKVTKRGQDVALRCDPISGHVSLYWYRQALGQGPEFLTYFNYEAQQDKSGLPNDRFSAERPEGSISTLTIQRTEQRDSAMYRCASSSQAGTSGGVSSYEQYFGPGTRLTVT.

The chain combines TRBV14 with TRBJ1-2; D is possibly TRBD1 (5 bases). V gave up 0 bases and J gave up 6 bases, with 11 bases separating them. The CDR3 spans 14 residues. Germline V gives CDR1 SGHDN, CDR2 FVKESK. This CDR3 is CASSQDIGGNGYTF. CDR3 DNA: TGTGCCAGCAGCCAAGATATCGGGGGGAATGGCTACACCTTC.

This sequence joins TRBV11-2 and TRBJ2-2; D not certain. The CDR3 has 14 amino acids. Between the trimmed V and J ends, which lost 2 bases and 2 bases, there was a span of 6 bases. Per germline, CDR1 SGHAT and CDR2 FQNNGV. CDR3 nucleotide sequence: TGTGCCAGCAGCTTACCCGTTAACACCGGGGAGCTGTTTTTT. Translating gives CASSLPVNTGELFF.

The chain couples TRBV19 to TRBJ1-4, with D tentatively TRBD1 (6 bases). V dropped 4 bases and J dropped 8 bases, with 17 bases sitting between them. The CDR3 runs to 15 residues. Per germline, CDR1 LNHDA and CDR2 SQIVND (reference sequence). In DNA form, the CDR3 reads TGTGCCAGTAGTACCCGACAGGCCCGGAAAGAAAAACTGTTTTTT. Protein: CASSTRQARKEKLFF.

The genes are TRBV24-1 and TRBJ1-1; no firm D call. The length of the CDR3 is 13 residues. Germline assignment: CDR1 KGHDR and CDR2 SFDVKD. Trimming stripped 4 bases from V and 4 bases from J, with 9 bases between. DNA for the CDR3: TGTGCCACCAGTGAGGCAGGATTCACTGAAGCTTTCTTT. Its translation is CATSEAGFTEAFF.

CDR3 bases: TGTGCCAGCAGCCCGGGACAGGGATTGTTAACTGGGGCCAACGTCCTGACTTTC. Its translation is CASSPGQGLLTGANVLTF. The chain links TRBV4-2 to TRBJ2-6; 9 bases fit TRBD1. Germline CDR1 LGHNA, CDR2 YNFKEQ. The CDR3 covers 18 residues. V dropped 4 bases and J dropped 2; count of bases not matched to a gene: 9.

J is TRBJ1-2 and V is TRBV7-9, with 8 bases lining up with TRBD1. CDR3 length equals 15 residues. Germline V gene lookup returns CDR1 SEHNR and CDR2 FQNEAQ (reference sequence). The trim removed 5 bases at V and 7 bases at J, leaving 12 bases unmatched. CDR3 bases: TGTGCCAGCAGCACCGGACAGGGCCTACGGGGTGGCTACACCTTC. Amino acid sequence: CASSTGQGLRGGYTF.

Only a few counts were recorded for this clone. The J gene is TRBJ1-2, the V gene TRBV30; D is ambiguous. In germline, CDR1 is GTSNPN, CDR2 SVGIG (reference sequence). The CDR3 consists of 15 residues. The germline V and J ends were trimmed by 0 bases and 5 bases, with 16 bases remaining between them. The CDR3 nucleotides read TGTGCCTGGAGTGTACTTGAGGGTGTAGGGTATGGCTACACCTTC. It yields the protein CAWSVLEGVGYGYTF.

The V gene is TRBV3-1 (or the pseudogene TRBV3-2), the J gene TRBJ1-2; 10 bases match TRBD1. This CDR3 region has 16 residues. V was clipped by 4 bases and J by 4 bases; unmatched bases: 9. CDR1 LGHDT and CDR2 YNNKEL come from the germline V gene (reference sequence). CDR3 amino acids: CASSLGQGGSSYGYTF. The CDR3 DNA follows: TGTGCCAGCAGCCTAGGACAGGGGGGGTCGAGCTATGGCTACACCTTC.

The V call is TRBV10-3, the J call TRBJ2-4, with TRBD2 matching over 10 bases. The CDR3 has 18 residues. The J segment lost 0 bases and the V segment lost 2 bases, leaving 7 bases of the junction unmatched. Germline V gives CDR1 ENHRY, CDR2 SYGVKD. In DNA, the CDR3 is TGTGCCATCAGTGAGACTAGCGGGATCCCAGTAGCCAAAAACATTCAGTACTTC. It translates to CAISETSGIPVAKNIQYF.

V is TRBV7-9 and J is TRBJ2-5; D perhaps matches TRBD2 (5 bases). Looked up from germline, CDR1 is SEHNR and CDR2 is FQNEAQ (reference sequence). V was pared by 5 bases and J by 1 base, with 17 bases between. The CDR3 totals 16 residues. DNA of the CDR3: TGTGCCAGCAGCCCTACCGGACTCTCCCTCCAAGAGACCCAGTACTTC. Protein: CASSPTGLSLQETQYF.

The CDR3 sequence: CAVRRETGELFF. The CDR3 bases are TGTGCCGTGCGACGGGAGACCGGGGAGCTGTTTTTT. This chain links TRBV12-3 or TRBV12-4 with TRBJ2-2; D might be TRBD2 (6 bases). This CDR3 is built from 12 residues. Trimming shortened V by 11 bases and J by 5 bases, and 12 bases separated the two germline ends.

The chain uses TRBV9 and TRBJ2-1; 9 bases fit TRBD1. The CDR3 loop spans 14 amino acids. Trimming cost V 3 bases and J 8 bases; bases outside gene matches: 6. The germline gives CDR1 SGDLS, CDR2 YYNGEE. The CDR3 DNA follows: TGTGCCAGCAGCGGGGGACAGGGTGGCGATGAGCAGTTCTTC. It is translated as CASSGGQGGDEQFF.

The chain couples TRBV30 to TRBJ1-1, with TRBD1 matching over 10 bases. Germline assignment: CDR1 GTSNPN and CDR2 SVGIG (reference sequence). CDR3 size: 16 residues. V shed 2 bases and J 4 bases; nucleotides not matched to a gene: 10. CDR3 sequence: CAWSLRDRGLGTEAFF. The DNA for the CDR3 is TGTGCCTGGAGTCTCCGGGACAGGGGCCTCGGCACTGAAGCTTTCTTT.

The genes are TRBV19 and TRBJ2-7; perhaps TRBD2 as D (5 bases). The CDR3 is 14 amino acids. V lost 4 bases and J 4 bases, leaving 14 bases between the germline ends. Germline CDR1 is LNHDA and CDR2 is SQIVND (reference sequence). The CDR3 here is CASSRAGGIYEQYF. CDR3 bases: TGTGCCAGTAGTAGGGCAGGAGGTATATACGAGCAGTACTTC. Full variable domain (outside the CDR3, taken from reference TRBV19 and TRBJ2-7): DGGITQSPKYLFRKEGQNVTLSCEQNLNHDAMYWYRQDPGQGLRLIYYSQIVNDFQKGDIAEGYSVSREKKESFPLTVTSAQKNPTAFYLCASSRAGGIYEQYFGPGTRLTVT.

The J gene is TRBJ2-1, the V gene TRBV7-2; 10 nucleotides line up with TRBD1. Germline V gives CDR1 SGHTA, CDR2 FQGNSA. The CDR3 extends over 17 amino acids. V lost 4 bases and J lost 0; bases outside the gene matches: 6. The CDR3 is CASSSDRGLSSYNEQFF. The CDR3 coding sequence is TGTGCCAGCAGCTCAGACAGGGGGCTGAGCTCCTACAATGAGCAGTTCTTC.

The chain couples TRBV11-2 to TRBJ2-3; 9 bases map to TRBD2. V gave up 6 bases and J gave up 4 bases; unmatched junction bases: 8. CDR1 and CDR2 from the germline V gene are SGHAT and FQNNGV. This CDR3 is 15 amino acids long. CDR3 nucleotides: TGTGCCAGCAGGACGGGACTAGCCGGCGCAGATACGCAGTATTTT. Translated: CASRTGLAGADTQYF.

This clone was counted between two and nine times. This chain joins TRBV6-5 and TRBJ1-5, with D possibly matching TRBD1 (5 bases). This CDR3 has 13 residues. V was cut by 6 bases and J by 2 bases, with 8 bases left in between. Per germline, CDR1 MNHEY and CDR2 SVGAGI. The CDR3 loop is CASRGGGNQPQHF. DNA of the CDR3: TGTGCCAGCAGGGGAGGGGGCAATCAGCCCCAGCATTTT.

This chain links TRBV7-2 with TRBJ1-2; D unclear. Germline loops: CDR1 SGHTA, CDR2 FQGNSA. There are 15 residues in the CDR3. V lost 1 base to trimming and J lost 2 bases, with 11 bases between them. Written as DNA, the CDR3 is TGTGCCAGCAGCTTAGTGAGGGAGAGAAACTATGGCTACACCTTC. It translates to CASSLVRERNYGYTF.

This chain links TRBV3-1 (or the pseudogene TRBV3-2) with TRBJ2-5; TRBD1 agrees at 7 bases. The V and J ends lost 3 bases and 2 bases, in that order; junction bases with no gene match: 6. The CDR3 spans 15 residues. Germline values: CDR1 LGHDT, CDR2 YNNKEL (reference sequence). The CDR3 here is CASSQGDSLQETQYF. The CDR3 DNA sequence: TGTGCCAGCAGCCAGGGGGACAGTTTACAAGAGACCCAGTACTTC.

This clone has only one observation. This chain connects TRBV2 to TRBJ2-2; TRBD1 matches 10 bases. The CDR3 consists of 16 residues. V dropped 5 bases and J dropped 4; count of bases not matched to a gene: 7. The germline V gene encodes CDR1 SNHLY and CDR2 FYNNEI. The CDR3 reads CASSFGQGVSTGELFF. The CDR3 DNA sequence: TGTGCCAGCAGTTTCGGACAGGGGGTCAGCACCGGGGAGCTGTTTTTT.